This T cell receptor (beta chain) was sequenced during a study of cytomegalovirus exposure and HLA in healthy donors. The PCR employed 60 Vbeta primers together with 13 Jbeta primers. This table comes from immunoSEQ multiplex PCR, and its TCRdb copy is limited to in-frame clones, with some not included. The sample data list approximately 110,000 clones. The CDR3 has 14 residues. The germline gives CDR1 SGHVS, CDR2 FQNEAQ. V was trimmed by 3 bases and J by 6 bases, leaving 15 bases between them. The chain employs TRBV7-8 and TRBJ2-7; TRBD2 might be the D (7 bases). Sequencing was carried out using PBMCs. The receptor was isolated from a man aged 30 to 45 in good health and CMV-seronegative. The CDR3 nucleotides read TGTGCCAGCAGCTTGCTGGCGGGGGCGGTCGAGCAGTACTTC. Encoded protein: CASSLLAGAVEQYF.